This T cell receptor (beta chain) is from a study of OX40 agonist ivuxolimab in advanced cancers. General observations from the study: Among patients with partial responses at 0.1-3.0 mg/kg, clonal expansion was among the lowest. At 0.1 to 3.0 mg/kg and by week 6, clonal expansion occurred in CD4+ and CD8+ blood T cells.

There are 14 residues in the CDR3. Trimming took 5 bases from V and 2 from J; bases not matched to a gene: 5. The germline V gene encodes CDR1 SEHNR and CDR2 FQNEAQ (reference sequence). As concerns this clone: The antigen remains unidentified.

Method: immunoSEQ multiplex PCR; TCRdb's copy keeps in-frame clones and lacks some. Seen here are about 71,000 clones, roughly 84% observed once, and the top ten hold around 0.75%. This chain connects TRBV7-9 to TRBJ2-7; 8 bases line up with TRBD1. This sample comprised CD4+ or CD8+ T cells sorted from blood, obtained in a trial of the OX40 agonist ivuxolimab. This clonotype was obtained from an adult with an advanced solid tumor such as melanoma, head and neck, liver or kidney cancer. Here the CDR3 DNA reads TGTGCCAGCAGCGCGCAGGGGGCTACCTACGAGCAGTACTTC. This translates into CASSAQGATYEQYF.